In its sample, the clone carrying this T cell receptor (beta chain) was seen many times. Its specificity is unknown. The CDR3 extends over 15 amino acids. Trimming took 4 bases from V and 2 from J; bases not matched to a gene: 2. Per germline, CDR1 SGHVS and CDR2 FQNEAQ. This sample stems from a study of T-cell reconstitution after alpha-beta-depleted transplantation in children. Preparation of the TCRbeta library used unique molecular identifiers. In TCRdb, the PCR reads were re-called with MiXCR into one record per CDR3 protein. In the table there are about 260,000 distinct CDR3 sequences, around 7.8% of which are singletons. Study-level results: Several hundred rapidly expanded clones from non-depleted graft cells reportedly supplied alpha-beta T cells about two months post-transplant. T-cell numbers and diversity one year post-transplant derived largely from freshly generated T cells.

The clonotype originates from a male patient younger than 18 who had a stem cell transplant for acute lymphoblastic leukemia, so the T cells may come from the graft donor. The rearrangement joins TRBV7-8 to TRBJ1-1; 12 nucleotides match TRBD1. Sequences were derived from PBMCs, mostly from graft donor cells, sampled 180 days after TCRalphabeta/CD19-depleted stem cell transplant. This chain's CDR3 is CASSWDRGLNTEAFF. Written as DNA, the CDR3 is TGTGCCAGCAGCTGGGACAGGGGGCTCAACACTGAAGCTTTCTTT.